Each of the 14 T cell receptor beta chains below was sequenced from the same sample in a study of blood T cell repertoires in COVID-19. Generated by immunoSEQ multiplex PCR, the TCRdb table keeps only in-frame clones and is missing some. The table includes 70,000 or so clones, around 90% detected once. The sequenced sample was peripheral blood. Every receptor here comes from a woman aged 18-30 years with acute or convalescent COVID-19.

This chain joins TRBV5-8 and TRBJ1-6; D gene ambiguous. This CDR3 has 12 amino acids. Germline assignment: CDR1 SGHTS and CDR2 YDEGEE. Trimming took off 5 bases at V and 9 bases at J, with 9 bases between the two ends. The CDR3 DNA reads as TGTGCCAGCAGGCAGAGAGGTTCACCCCTCCACTTT. This gives the protein CASRQRGSPLHF.

The chain has TRBV11-2 and TRBJ2-5, with a weak D call TRBD1 (5 bases). V was trimmed by 2 bases and J by 1 base, leaving 11 bases between them. In germline, CDR1 is SGHAT, CDR2 FQNNGV. The CDR3 covers 15 residues. CDR3 in amino acids: CASSLLRGRQETQYF. The CDR3 DNA sequence: TGTGCCAGCAGCTTATTAAGGGGCCGCCAAGAGACCCAGTACTTC. Filled out from reference TRBV11-2 and TRBJ2-5, the complete variable domain reads EAGVAQSPRYKIIEKRQSVAFWCNPISGHATLYWYQQILGQGPKLLIQFQNNGVVDDSQLPKDRFSAERLKGVDSTLKIQPAKLEDSAVYLCASSLLRGRQETQYFGPGTRLLVL.

The chain employs TRBV7-9 and TRBJ2-7, with D tentatively TRBD2 (5 bases). CDR1 SEHNR and CDR2 FQNEAQ come from the germline V gene (reference sequence). The CDR3 runs to 13 residues. The V end lost 5 bases, the J end lost 3 bases, and 11 bases lay between the germline ends. The CDR3 region is CASSPGGIYEQYF. CDR3 nucleotides: TGTGCCAGCAGCCCCGGAGGCATCTACGAGCAGTACTTC.

The chain combines TRBV5-1 with TRBJ2-1, with 7 bases identical to TRBD1. Germline assignment: CDR1 SGHRS and CDR2 YFSETQ. The CDR3 covers 14 residues. The trim removed 2 bases at V and 7 bases at J, leaving 6 bases unmatched. CDR3 DNA sequence: TGCGCCAGCAGCTTCGACTGGACAGGTAATGAGCAGTTCTTC. Translated: CASSFDWTGNEQFF. Filled out from reference TRBV5-1 and TRBJ2-1, the complete variable domain reads KAGVTQTPRYLIKTRGQQVTLSCSPISGHRSVSWYQQTPGQGLQFLFEYFSETQRNKGNFPGRFSGRQFSNSRSEMNVSTLELGDSALYLCASSFDWTGNEQFFGPGTRLTVL.

The CDR3 bases are TGTGCCAGCAGCTTAGACCTAGCGGGAGCGGCAGATACGCAGTATTTT. Translation: CASSLDLAGAADTQYF. This chain links TRBV7-2 with TRBJ2-3; the match to TRBD2 covers 10 bases. Trimming cost V 1 base and J 4 bases; bases outside gene matches: 5. Germline V lookup: CDR1 SGHTA, CDR2 FQGNSA. This CDR3 spans 16 amino acids.

The table lists this clone with a count of one. In DNA, the CDR3 is TGTGCCAGCAGCTTAGGCGGACAGGTCACAGATACGCAGTATTTT. It specifies CASSLGGQVTDTQYF. The gene calls are TRBV11-2 and TRBJ2-3; 7 bases fit TRBD1. The V gene's germline CDR1 is SGHAT and CDR2 FQNNGV. The CDR3 consists of 15 residues. V lost 1 base, J lost 2 bases, and 3 bases stayed unmatched.

V usage is TRBV28 and J usage is TRBJ2-7; 8 bases agree with TRBD2. The CDR3 contains 14 residues. V lost 7 bases and J lost 4; bases outside the gene matches: 9. Germline V CDR1 and CDR2: MDHEN, SYDVKM. This CDR3 reads CASKKAGAAYEQYF. The CDR3 bases are TGTGCCAGCAAAAAAGCGGGGGCCGCTTACGAGCAGTACTTC. The entire variable domain, with the rest obtained from reference TRBV28 and TRBJ2-7, is as follows: DVKVTQSSRYLVKRTGEKVFLECVQDMDHENMFWYRQDPGLGLRLIYFSYDVKMKEKGDIPEGYSVSREKKERFSLILESASTNQTSMYLCASKKAGAAYEQYFGPGTRLTVT.

The count of this clone is one. V gene TRBV5-1 combines with J gene TRBJ1-1, with 7 nucleotides matching TRBD1. Germline CDR1 SGHRS, CDR2 YFSETQ. This CDR3 is 13 amino acids long. The V and J ends lost 4 bases and 4 bases, in that order; junction bases with no gene match: 4. CDR3 sequence (DNA): TGCGCCAGCAGCACGACAGGGTTCACTGAAGCTTTCTTT. This gives the protein CASSTTGFTEAFF.

The V gene is TRBV3-1 (or the pseudogene TRBV3-2), the J gene TRBJ1-1; 8 bases line up with TRBD1. The CDR3 sequence is 15 residues long. From germline, CDR1 is LGHDT and CDR2 YNNKEL (reference sequence). With V trimmed by 4 bases and J by 0 bases, 4 bases remained unmatched. CDR3 nucleotide sequence: TGTGCCAGCAGCCGAGGACAGGGACTGAACACTGAAGCTTTCTTT. Amino acids: CASSRGQGLNTEAFF.

The chain uses TRBV9 and TRBJ2-1; possibly TRBD1 for D (5 bases). V was shortened by 3 bases and J by 5 bases, with 12 bases between the two germline ends. The length of the CDR3 is 14 residues. CDR1 and CDR2 (germline): SGDLS, YYNGEE. This CDR3 reads CASSAQTENNEQFF. CDR3 DNA: TGTGCCAGCAGCGCACAGACAGAAAACAATGAGCAGTTCTTC. Combining the CDR3 with reference TRBV9 and TRBJ2-1 gives the whole variable domain DSGVTQTPKHLITATGQRVTLRCSPRSGDLSVYWYQQSLDQGLQFLIQYYNGEERAKGNILERFSAQQFPDLHSELNLSSLELGDSALYFCASSAQTENNEQFFGPGTRLTVL.

This sequence joins TRBV15 and TRBJ2-1, with 7 bases lining up with TRBD1. Trimming at V came to 5 bases and at J to 9 bases, leaving 10 bases not matched to a gene. CDR1 LNHNV and CDR2 YYDKDF come from the germline V gene (reference sequence). The CDR3 totals 14 residues. DNA of the CDR3: TGTGCCACCAGCGGGACAGATGCTTCGGGTGAGCAGTTCTTC. Protein sequence: CATSGTDASGEQFF.

The chain links TRBV4-1 to TRBJ2-1; D possibly corresponds to TRBD1 (6 bases). CDR3 length equals 15 residues. In germline, CDR1 is MGHRA, CDR2 YSYEKL. V was shortened by 4 bases and J by 4 bases, with 14 bases between the two germline ends. CDR3 sequence reads: CASSRNRDKYNEQFF. CDR3 DNA: TGCGCCAGCAGCCGAAACCGGGACAAATACAATGAGCAGTTCTTC.

This rearrangement joins TRBV5-6 to TRBJ1-2; D unclear. The CDR3 length is 12 residues. Trimming shortened V by 5 bases and J by 4 bases, and 9 bases separated the two germline ends. Germline V CDR1 and CDR2: SGHDT, YYEEEE. CDR3 region: CASSFTSYGYTF. DNA of the CDR3: TGTGCCAGCAGTTTCACTTCCTATGGCTACACCTTC.

This chain uses TRBV6-5 with TRBJ2-5; possibly TRBD2 for D (6 bases). This CDR3 comprises 14 residues. Germline V gives CDR1 MNHEY, CDR2 SVGAGI. Between the trimmed V and J ends, which lost 2 bases and 2 bases, there was a span of 9 bases. Written as DNA, the CDR3 is TGTGCCAGCAGTTACGGGAGGAAGCAAGAGACCCAGTACTTC. This codes for CASSYGRKQETQYF.